Below are 12 T cell receptor beta chains sequenced from a single sample in a study of vaccination and CD4 T cells after COVID-19. Cultured CD4+ T-cell DNA underwent Oncomine TCR Beta short-read sequencing. One entry per CDR3 protein, called by TCRdb with MiXCR from the PCR reads. This table holds thousands of distinct CDR3 sequences, about three fifths found once. No cognate antigen is known for these TCRs. As for treatment: roughly 10-day PBMC culture with coronavirus spike peptide pools or control peptides (ViraFEST assay). Sequenced material: cultured CD4+ T cells from blood, taken after SARS-CoV-2 vaccination. The receptors here all came from a human donor with COVID-19.

This chain joins TRBV15 and TRBJ1-5; perhaps TRBD1 as D (6 bases). V lost 4 bases and J lost 3, with 13 bases in between. Germline V CDR1 and CDR2: LNHNV, YYDKDF (reference sequence). There are 15 residues in the CDR3. The DNA for the CDR3 is TGTGCCACCAGCACCACCCGGACAGACAATCAGCCCCAGCATTTT. Protein sequence: CATSTTRTDNQPQHF.

This clonotype was counted between two and nine times. This sequence joins TRBV7-2 and TRBJ1-6; TRBD1 matches at 7 bases. Germline V CDR1 and CDR2: SGHTA, FQGNSA. The CDR3 runs 14 residues. The V and J ends lost 5 bases and 6 bases, in that order; junction bases with no gene match: 4. In DNA, the CDR3 is TGTGCCAGCAGCACGGGACAGCCTAATTCACCCCTCCACTTT. It specifies CASSTGQPNSPLHF.

V gene TRBV27 combines with J gene TRBJ2-1, with 8 bases identical to TRBD1. Trimming removed 6 bases from V and 7 bases from J; junction bases left unmatched: 11. Germline CDR1 and CDR2: MNHEY and SMNVEV (reference sequence). CDR3 size: 15 residues. The CDR3 reads CASSYRGQGKNEQFF. The CDR3 DNA follows: TGTGCCAGCAGCTACCGAGGACAGGGAAAGAATGAGCAGTTCTTC.

This clonotype was seen once. The chain links TRBV20-1 to TRBJ2-7; D remains unclear. The germline CDR1 and CDR2 sequences are DFQATT and SNEGSKA (reference sequence). V was shortened by 0 bases and J by 4 bases, with 13 bases between the two germline ends. The CDR3 contains 14 residues. The CDR3 bases are TGCAGTGCTAGAGATTCCAAGAAGGTGTACGAGCAGTACTTC. Translation gives CSARDSKKVYEQYF.

The table lists this clonotype with a count of one. This chain links TRBV20-1 with TRBJ1-2; a weak D match, TRBD1 (5 bases). From germline, CDR1 is DFQATT and CDR2 SNEGSKA (reference sequence). Trimming shortened V by 3 bases and J by 6 bases, and 14 bases separated the two germline ends. The CDR3 totals 13 residues. The CDR3 DNA follows: TGCAGTGCTAGGGAGGGGACCTATGATGGCTACACCTTC. This codes for CSAREGTYDGYTF.

This rearrangement joins TRBV7-2 to TRBJ2-3; D is unclear. Per germline, CDR1 SGHTA and CDR2 FQGNSA. The CDR3 contains 15 residues. With 0 bases removed from V and 2 bases from J, the gap between germline ends came to 9 bases. The CDR3 sequence is CASSLAGIFTDTQYF. The CDR3 bases are TGTGCCAGCAGCTTAGCGGGCATCTTCACAGATACGCAGTATTTT.

The chain carries TRBV11-2 and TRBJ1-2; TRBD1 matches 8 bases. Germline V gene sequence: CDR1 SGHAT, CDR2 FQNNGV. V was pared by 4 bases and J by 6 bases, with 13 bases of the junction left unmatched. The CDR3 sequence is 16 residues long. As DNA, the CDR3 is TGTGCCAGCAGCTCCATCCTGACAGGGGTTAGGAATGGCTACACCTTC. The encoded protein is CASSSILTGVRNGYTF.

This chain joins TRBV6-5 and TRBJ2-7, with D maybe TRBD2 (5 bases). The CDR3 contains 13 residues. Germline CDR1 and CDR2: MNHEY and SVGAGI. V was clipped by 3 bases and J by 3 bases, with 9 bases between them. The CDR3 sequence: CASSYAEGYEQYF. CDR3 sequence (DNA): TGTGCCAGCAGTTATGCTGAGGGCTACGAGCAGTACTTC.

This clonotype was detected only a few times. The chain recombines TRBV7-8 with TRBJ1-5; D gene ambiguous. Trimming removed 0 bases from V and 3 bases from J, with 6 bases in between. This CDR3 region has 14 residues. Germline V gene lookup returns CDR1 SGHVS and CDR2 FQNEAQ. CDR3 sequence reads: CASSLALDNQPQHF. As DNA, the CDR3 is TGTGCCAGCAGCTTAGCGTTGGACAATCAGCCCCAGCATTTT.

The chain combines TRBV4-2 with TRBJ2-5; D ambiguous. V was shortened by 0 bases and J by 2 bases, with 10 bases between the two germline ends. The CDR3 is 15 residues long. Germline V gene lookup returns CDR1 LGHNA and CDR2 YNFKEQ. CDR3: CASSQDLGPQETQYF. CDR3 DNA sequence: TGTGCCAGCAGCCAAGATCTCGGACCACAAGAGACCCAGTACTTC.

The chain joins TRBV7-9 to TRBJ1-5, with D uncertain. V lost 4 bases and J lost 6, with 13 bases in between. Germline CDR1 is SEHNR and CDR2 is FQNEAQ (reference sequence). This CDR3 region has 14 residues. This CDR3 reads CASSYSETGQPQHF. CDR3 bases: TGTGCCAGCAGCTACAGTGAGACCGGTCAGCCCCAGCATTTT. Variable domain in full (rest from reference TRBV7-9 and TRBJ1-5): DTGVSQNPRHKITKRGQNVTFRCDPISEHNRLYWYRQTLGQGPEFLTYFQNEAQLEKSRLLSDRFSAERPKGSFSTLEIQRTEQGDSAMYLCASSYSETGQPQHFGDGTRLSIL.

V and J are TRBV20-1 and TRBJ1-5; D gene uncertain. The CDR3 contains 15 residues. V lost 0 bases, J lost 2 bases, and 11 bases lay in between. Germline CDR1 and CDR2: DFQATT and SNEGSKA (reference sequence). Written as DNA, the CDR3 is TGCAGTGCTAGAGATCCCGTAATGGGCAATCAGCCCCAGCATTTT. This gives the protein CSARDPVMGNQPQHF.